This passage covers 2 T cell receptor beta chains from one sample sequenced in a study of post-analysis software for immune sequencing data. The study, taken as a whole, reports: Higher frequency in patients than in controls was seen for roughly five TRBV segments, with TRBV5-6, TRBV5-1 and TRBV20-1 among them.

Their recognized antigens are unknown. Incorporated into the TCR beta cDNA libraries were unique molecular identifiers, which served to reduce PCR and sequencing biases. One entry per CDR3 protein results from TCRdb running MiXCR on the PCR reads. This sample yields roughly 800,000 distinct CDR3 sequences, of which about 53% are seen a single time; approximately 4.2% belongs to the top ten. Input material: blood. These TCRs come from a girl aged 10 to 17 with multiple sclerosis.

The chain has TRBV5-1 and TRBJ1-2, with TRBD1 matching 7 bases. The germline V gene encodes CDR1 SGHRS and CDR2 YFSETQ. The J segment lost 13 bases and the V segment lost 3 bases, leaving 12 bases of the junction unmatched. This CDR3 spans 13 amino acids. CDR3: CASSSPGQMAFTF. The CDR3 DNA reads as TGCGCCAGCAGCTCACCGGGACAGATGGCCTTCACCTTC.

The gene calls are TRBV5-1 and TRBJ2-4; D may be TRBD1 or TRBD2 (5 bases each). There are 13 residues in the CDR3. The germline V and J ends were trimmed by 2 bases and 8 bases, with 11 bases remaining between them. CDR1 and CDR2 from the germline V gene are SGHRS and YFSETQ. The CDR3 DNA reads as TGCGCCAGCAGCTTTACCCGAGGGGACATTCAGTACTTC. Protein sequence: CASSFTRGDIQYF. The full variable domain, with the rest looked up from reference TRBV5-1 and TRBJ2-4, is KAGVTQTPRYLIKTRGQQVTLSCSPISGHRSVSWYQQTPGQGLQFLFEYFSETQRNKGNFPGRFSGRQFSNSRSEMNVSTLELGDSALYLCASSFTRGDIQYFGAGTRLSVL.